These T cell receptor beta chains were read from a single sample in a study of OX40 agonist ivuxolimab in advanced cancers. Profiled with immunoSEQ multiplex PCR; TCRdb holds only in-frame clones, not every one. In the table there are 45,000 to 70,000 clones, about 89% of which are singletons. Sample: CD4+ or CD8+ T cells sorted from blood, taken in a trial of the OX40 agonist ivuxolimab. Source of these receptors: an adult with an advanced solid tumor such as melanoma, head and neck, liver or kidney cancer. Each CDR3 is given with its conserved first and last residue. D genes are given only for firm matches. Some rows mark clone size as missing; the rest say once, few, many or name a class of expanded clone.

j_gene | d_gene | len | v_gene | abundance | CDR3aa | CDR3nt
TRBJ2-1 | TRBD2 | 16 | TRBV7-8 | - | CASSLATSGGVNEQFF | TGTGCCAGCAGCTTAGCTACTAGCGGGGGGGTCAATGAGCAGTTCTTC
TRBJ2-7 | - | 14 | TRBV6-5 | - | CASSFPGDSYEQYF | TGTGCCAGCAGTTTCCCCGGAGACTCCTACGAGCAGTACTTC
TRBJ2-3 | - | 16 | TRBV27 | once | CASSFGGPSSTDTQYF | TGTGCCAGCAGTTTTGGCGGTCCTTCTAGCACAGATACGCAGTATTTT
TRBJ1-2 | TRBD1 | 15 | TRBV19 | once | CASSPRDRGHYGYTF | TGTGCCAGTAGTCCCCGGGACAGGGGACACTATGGCTACACCTTC
TRBJ2-7 | - | 13 | TRBV5-1 | - | CASKEGGGYEQYF | TGCGCCAGCAAAGAGGGAGGGGGCTACGAGCAGTACTTC
TRBJ2-7 | TRBD1 | 15 | TRBV6-1 | - | CASSARTGKVHEQYF | TGTGCCAGCAGTGCCAGGACAGGGAAGGTCCACGAGCAGTACTTC
TRBJ1-1 | TRBD1 | 15 | TRBV9 | - | CASSVGSSGGTEAFF | TGTGCCAGCAGCGTAGGGTCCTCAGGGGGCACTGAAGCTTTCTTT
TRBJ1-1 | - | 12 | TRBV28 | - | CASSPERTEAFF | TGTGCCAGCAGCCCAGAGAGGACTGAAGCTTTCTTT
TRBJ2-4 | TRBD1 | 15 | TRBV9 | once | CASSPDGTGVSIQYF | TGTGCCAGCAGCCCCGACGGGACAGGGGTGTCCATTCAGTACTTC
TRBJ2-1 | - | 11 | TRBV11-2 | - | CASSSNNEQFF | TGTGCCAGCAGCTCCAACAATGAGCAGTTCTTC
TRBJ1-5 | - | 12 | TRBV7-2 | - | CASSPRDQPQHF | TGTGCCAGCAGCCCCCGGGATCAGCCCCAGCATTTT
TRBJ1-1 | - | 15 | TRBV13 | - | CASSLVEGAGTEAFF | TGTGCCAGCAGCCTTGTCGAGGGCGCGGGTACTGAAGCTTTCTTT
TRBJ2-7 | - | 16 | TRBV6-5 | - | CASSYSPGGDPSEQYF | TGTGCCAGCAGTTACTCCCCGGGCGGCGACCCTTCCGAGCAGTACTTC
TRBJ1-2 | TRBD1 | 17 | TRBV18 | - | CASSPRLLGQDNHGYTF | TGTGCCAGCTCACCACGCCTTCTGGGACAGGACAACCATGGCTACACCTTC
TRBJ1-2 | TRBD1 | 15 | TRBV29-1 | - | CSVESGQGADYGYTF | TGCAGCGTTGAATCGGGCCAGGGGGCTGACTATGGCTACACCTTC
TRBJ2-7 | - | 15 | TRBV6-5 | - | CASSYSWLAAYEQYF | TGTGCCAGCAGTTACTCGTGGCTAGCAGCCTACGAGCAGTACTTC
TRBJ1-1 | - | 17 | TRBV4-2 | - | CASSQDGRRLGSTEAFF | TGTGCCAGCAGCCAAGATGGACGAAGGTTGGGGAGCACTGAAGCTTTCTTT
TRBJ2-2 | - | 17 | TRBV27 | - | CASSLTGRFQDTGELFF | TGTGCCAGCAGTTTAACGGGGAGATTCCAGGACACCGGGGAGCTGTTTTTT
TRBJ1-1 | - | 15 | TRBV13 | - | CASSVSRGSNTEAFF | TGTGCCAGCAGCGTATCCAGGGGATCGAACACTGAAGCTTTCTTT
TRBJ2-1 | TRBD1 | 15 | TRBV11-2 | once | CASSSRTGAQGEQFF | TGTGCCAGCAGCTCCCGCACAGGGGCCCAGGGTGAGCAGTTCTTC
TRBJ1-5 | - | 14 | TRBV6-1 | - | CASKVAGLNQPQHF | TGTGCCAGCAAGGTTGCAGGCTTGAATCAGCCCCAGCATTTT
TRBJ2-7 | - | 15 | TRBV11-2 | - | CASSPGPRSSYEQYF | TGTGCCAGCAGCCCAGGACCGAGGAGCTCCTACGAGCAGTACTTC
TRBJ2-5 | - | 11 | TRBV30 | - | CAWSIPETQYF | TGTGCCTGGAGTATCCCGGAGACCCAGTACTTC
TRBJ2-5 | TRBD2 | 15 | TRBV5-1 | - | CASSDPRGGQETQYF | TGCGCCAGCAGCGACCCACGGGGGGGGCAAGAGACCCAGTACTTC
TRBJ2-5 | TRBD2 | 15 | TRBV27 | once | CASSSTREGRETQYF | TGTGCCAGCAGTTCCACCCGGGAGGGGAGAGAGACCCAGTACTTC
TRBJ1-5 | - | 14 | TRBV11-2 | - | CASSLGGGGQPQHF | TGTGCCAGCAGCCTCGGGGGCGGGGGTCAGCCCCAGCATTTT
TRBJ2-3 | - | 20 | TRBV19 | once | CASSFSPGRSVPGSTDTQYF | TGTGCCAGTAGTTTCTCCCCGGGGAGGTCGGTTCCCGGGAGCACAGATACGCAGTATTTT
TRBJ1-5 | - | 16 | TRBV28 | - | CASSLAGVGGNQPQHF | TGTGCCAGCAGTTTAGCGGGGGTCGGTGGGAATCAGCCCCAGCATTTT
TRBJ2-5 | - | 12 | TRBV30 | - | CAWRDSYQTQYF | TGTGCCTGGAGGGACAGCTACCAGACCCAGTACTTC
TRBJ2-5 | - | 13 | TRBV10-1 | - | CASSETGRETQYF | TGCGCCAGCAGTGAAACAGGGAGAGAGACCCAGTACTTC
TRBJ2-7 | - | 12 | TRBV4-2 | - | CASTRRGPEQYF | TGTGCCAGCACCAGACGGGGCCCCGAGCAGTACTTC
TRBJ1-2 | - | 15 | TRBV5-1 | - | CASSLKPGGDLGYTF | TGCGCCAGCAGCTTGAAACCCGGGGGTGACCTTGGCTACACCTTC
TRBJ2-3 | - | 15 | TRBV7-2 | - | CASSLRRTERNKQYF | TGTGCCAGCAGCCTCAGGAGGACGGAGAGGAACAAGCAGTATTTT